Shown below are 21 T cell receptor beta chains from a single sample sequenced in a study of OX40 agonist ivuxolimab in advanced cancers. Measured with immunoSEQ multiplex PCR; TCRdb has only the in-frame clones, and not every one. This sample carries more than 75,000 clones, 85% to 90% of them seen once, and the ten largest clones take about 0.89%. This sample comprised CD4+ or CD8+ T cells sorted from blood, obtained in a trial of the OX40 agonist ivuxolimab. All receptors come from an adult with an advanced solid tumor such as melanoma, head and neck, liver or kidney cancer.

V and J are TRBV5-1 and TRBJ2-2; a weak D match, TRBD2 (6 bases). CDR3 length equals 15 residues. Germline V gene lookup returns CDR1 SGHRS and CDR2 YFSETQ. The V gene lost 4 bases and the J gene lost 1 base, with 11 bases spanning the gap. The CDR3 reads CASSKDYLNTGELFF. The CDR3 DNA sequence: TGCGCCAGCAGCAAGGACTATCTGAACACCGGGGAGCTGTTTTTT.

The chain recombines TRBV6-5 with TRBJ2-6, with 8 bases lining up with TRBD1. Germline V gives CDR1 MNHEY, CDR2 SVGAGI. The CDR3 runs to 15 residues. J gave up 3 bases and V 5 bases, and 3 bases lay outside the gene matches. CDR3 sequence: CASSRQGFGANVLTF. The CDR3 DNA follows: TGTGCCAGCAGTCGACAGGGGTTTGGGGCCAACGTCCTGACTTTC.

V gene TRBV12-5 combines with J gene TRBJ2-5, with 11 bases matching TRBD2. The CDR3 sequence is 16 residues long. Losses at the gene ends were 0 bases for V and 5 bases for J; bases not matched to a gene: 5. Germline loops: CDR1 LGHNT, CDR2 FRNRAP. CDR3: CASGLVASGRRETQYF. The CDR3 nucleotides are TGTGCTAGTGGTTTGGTGGCTAGCGGGAGGAGGGAGACCCAGTACTTC.

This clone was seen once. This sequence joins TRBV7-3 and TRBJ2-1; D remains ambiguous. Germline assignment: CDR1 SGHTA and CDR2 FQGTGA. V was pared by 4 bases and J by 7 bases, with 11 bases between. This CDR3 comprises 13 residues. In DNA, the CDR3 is TGTGCCAGCAGCTCCGATAGGCCGAATGAGCAGTTCTTC. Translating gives CASSSDRPNEQFF.

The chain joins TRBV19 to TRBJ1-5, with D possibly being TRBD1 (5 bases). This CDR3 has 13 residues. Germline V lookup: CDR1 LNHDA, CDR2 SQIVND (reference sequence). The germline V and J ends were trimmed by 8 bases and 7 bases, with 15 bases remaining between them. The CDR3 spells CASFGQVGQPQHF. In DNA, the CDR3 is TGTGCCAGTTTCGGACAAGTTGGCCAGCCCCAGCATTTT.

CDR3 sequence reads: CSVELSSYNEQFF. The DNA of the CDR3 is TGCAGCGTTGAACTGAGCTCCTACAATGAGCAGTTCTTC. The V call is TRBV29-1, the J call TRBJ2-1; no definite D call. CDR3 length equals 13 residues. Germline V lookup: CDR1 SQVTM, CDR2 ANQGSEA. Trimming pared 2 bases from V and 0 bases from J, leaving 5 bases between.

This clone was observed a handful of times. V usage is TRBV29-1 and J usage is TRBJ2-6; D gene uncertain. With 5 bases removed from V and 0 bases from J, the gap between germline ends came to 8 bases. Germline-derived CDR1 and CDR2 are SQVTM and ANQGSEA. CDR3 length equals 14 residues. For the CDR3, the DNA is TGCAGCGTTTTTTTCGCCTCTGGGGCCAACGTCCTGACTTTC. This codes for CSVFFASGANVLTF.

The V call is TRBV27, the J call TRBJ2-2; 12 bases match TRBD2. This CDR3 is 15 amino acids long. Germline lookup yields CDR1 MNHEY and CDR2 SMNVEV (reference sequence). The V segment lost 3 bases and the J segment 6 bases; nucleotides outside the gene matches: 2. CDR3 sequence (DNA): TGTGCCAGCAGTTTCTCTAGCGGGGGGGCCGGGGAGCTGTTTTTT. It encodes CASSFSSGGAGELFF.

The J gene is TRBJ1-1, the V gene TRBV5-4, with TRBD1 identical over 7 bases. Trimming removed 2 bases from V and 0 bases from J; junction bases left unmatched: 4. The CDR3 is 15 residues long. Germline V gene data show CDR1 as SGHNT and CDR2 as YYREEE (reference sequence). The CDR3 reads CASSFFQGVNTEAFF. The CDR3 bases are TGTGCCAGCAGCTTCTTCCAGGGGGTGAACACTGAAGCTTTCTTT.

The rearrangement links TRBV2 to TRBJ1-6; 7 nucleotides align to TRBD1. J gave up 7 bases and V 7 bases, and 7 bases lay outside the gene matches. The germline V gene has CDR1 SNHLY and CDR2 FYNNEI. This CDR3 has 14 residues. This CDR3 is CASIGDSHNSPLHF. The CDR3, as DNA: TGTGCCAGCATTGGGGACAGTCACAATTCACCCCTCCACTTT.

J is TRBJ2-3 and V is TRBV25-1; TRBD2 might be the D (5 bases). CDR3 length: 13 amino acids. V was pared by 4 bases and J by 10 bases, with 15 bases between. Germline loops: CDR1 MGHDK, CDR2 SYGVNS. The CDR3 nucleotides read TGTGCCAGCAGTGTAGTAGGAGGTCAGGCGCAGTATTTT. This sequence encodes CASSVVGGQAQYF.

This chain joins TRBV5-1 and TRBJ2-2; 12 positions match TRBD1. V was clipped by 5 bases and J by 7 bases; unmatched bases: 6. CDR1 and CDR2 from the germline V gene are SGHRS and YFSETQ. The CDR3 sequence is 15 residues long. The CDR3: CASRAGTGGDGELFF. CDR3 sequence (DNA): TGCGCCAGCAGAGCCGGGACAGGGGGCGACGGGGAGCTGTTTTTT.

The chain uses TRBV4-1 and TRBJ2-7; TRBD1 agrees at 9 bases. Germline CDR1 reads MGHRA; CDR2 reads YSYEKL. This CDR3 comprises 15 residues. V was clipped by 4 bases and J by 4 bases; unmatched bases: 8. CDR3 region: CASSPIQGARYEQYF. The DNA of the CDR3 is TGCGCCAGCAGCCCGATACAGGGGGCGCGGTACGAGCAGTACTTC.

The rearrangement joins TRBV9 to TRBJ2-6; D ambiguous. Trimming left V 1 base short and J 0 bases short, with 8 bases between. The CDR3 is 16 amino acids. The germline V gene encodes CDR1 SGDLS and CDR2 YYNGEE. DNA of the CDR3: TGTGCCAGCAGCGTAAGTGGAAGCTCTGGGGCCAACGTCCTGACTTTC. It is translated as CASSVSGSSGANVLTF.

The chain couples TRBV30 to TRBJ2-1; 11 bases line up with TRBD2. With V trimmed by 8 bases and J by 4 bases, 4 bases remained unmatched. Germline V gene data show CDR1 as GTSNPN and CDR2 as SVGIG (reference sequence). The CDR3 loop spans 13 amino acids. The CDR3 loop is CAMGLADYNEQFF. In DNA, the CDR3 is TGTGCCATGGGACTAGCGGATTACAATGAGCAGTTCTTC.

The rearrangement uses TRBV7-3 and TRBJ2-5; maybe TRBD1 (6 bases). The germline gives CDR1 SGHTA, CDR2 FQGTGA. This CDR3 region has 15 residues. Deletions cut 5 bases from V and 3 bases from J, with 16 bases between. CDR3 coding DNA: TGTGCCAGCAGCAAGGGGCAGGGGAAGGAAGAGACCCAGTACTTC. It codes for CASSKGQGKEETQYF.

The CDR3 DNA reads as TGTGCCAGCAGCTTAGGGGCCGAACAAGAGACCCAGTACTTC. It yields the protein CASSLGAEQETQYF. V gene TRBV7-9 combines with J gene TRBJ2-5; D gene ambiguous. The CDR3 spans 14 residues. Germline CDR1 SEHNR, CDR2 FQNEAQ (reference sequence). Trimming removed 1 base at V and 2 bases at J, with 8 bases between.

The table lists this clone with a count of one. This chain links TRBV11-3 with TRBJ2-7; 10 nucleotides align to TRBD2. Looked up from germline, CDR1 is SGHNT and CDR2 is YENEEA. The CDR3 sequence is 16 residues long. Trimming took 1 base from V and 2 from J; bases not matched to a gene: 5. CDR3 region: CASSLALAGVAYEQYF. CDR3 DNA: TGTGCCAGCAGCTTAGCGCTAGCGGGGGTGGCCTACGAGCAGTACTTC.

The CDR3 reads CASTSTASFDTQYF. The CDR3 region has the DNA TGTGCCAGCACCTCGACGGCTAGTTTTGATACGCAGTATTTT. V usage is TRBV28 and J usage is TRBJ2-3; no definite D call. There are 14 residues in the CDR3. Germline loops: CDR1 MDHEN, CDR2 SYDVKM. V was clipped by 7 bases and J by 6 bases, with 17 bases between them.

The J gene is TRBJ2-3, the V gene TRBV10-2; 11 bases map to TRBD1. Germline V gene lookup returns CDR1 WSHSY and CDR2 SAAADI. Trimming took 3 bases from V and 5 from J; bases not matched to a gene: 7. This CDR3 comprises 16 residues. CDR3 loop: CASSDTAGTGGDTQYF. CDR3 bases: TGCGCCAGCAGTGATACGGCCGGGACAGGGGGAGATACGCAGTATTTT.

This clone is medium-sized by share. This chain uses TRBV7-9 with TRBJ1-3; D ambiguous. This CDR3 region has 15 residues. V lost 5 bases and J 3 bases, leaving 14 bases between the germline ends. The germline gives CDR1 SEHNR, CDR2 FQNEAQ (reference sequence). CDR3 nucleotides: TGTGCCAGCAGCCTGCAGGCCCAGATTGGAAACACCATATATTTT. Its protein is CASSLQAQIGNTIYF.